These T cell receptor beta chains were read from a single sample in a study of radiation and T cells in renal cell carcinoma. Using immunoSEQ multiplex PCR, the repertoire was profiled, and TCRdb retains in-frame clones only, with some absent. The sample carries approximately 140,000 clones, 70% to 90% recorded once. The sequencing here drew on blood, taken from a patient whose treatment included radiotherapy and nephrectomy. Receptors originate from a woman aged 50 to 60 with renal cell carcinoma. Each CDR3 is given with its conserved first and last residue. Each record gives: J gene, D gene, clone size, V gene, CDR3 DNA, CDR3 protein. A D gene is named only where the DNA matches it firmly. Rows may omit the clone size; those that give it use once, few, many or a size class.

TRBJ1-5,NA,NA,TRBV6-4,TGTGCCAGCAGAACCCGAGCTACTAATCAGCCCCAGCATTTT,CASRTRATNQPQHF
TRBJ1-5,TRBD1,NA,TRBV6-1,TGTGCCAGCAGTGAAGCCAGGGGGCCTGGCAATCAGCCCCAGCATTTT,CASSEARGPGNQPQHF
TRBJ1-1,TRBD1,NA,TRBV2,TGTGCCAGCAGCCGGACAGGGGGGTACACTGAAGCTTTCTTT,CASSRTGGYTEAFF
TRBJ2-5,TRBD1,NA,TRBV7-2,TGTGCCAGCAGTCCGACAGGGGGCCTGGCTGAGACCCAGTACTTC,CASSPTGGLAETQYF
TRBJ2-1,NA,NA,TRBV7-2,TGTGCCAGCAGCTTAGTTGAGGGTGAGCAGTTCTTC,CASSLVEGEQFF
TRBJ2-5,NA,NA,TRBV10-3,TGTGCCACCCAGGAGGGGGGCCGTCAAGAGACCCAGTACTTC,CATQEGGRQETQYF
TRBJ2-7,TRBD1,once,TRBV6-5,TGTGCCAGCAGACAGGGGGATACCTACGAGCAGTACTTC,CASRQGDTYEQYF
TRBJ2-3,NA,NA,TRBV7-8,TGTGCCAGCAGCTTAAGCCTATCCACAGATACGCAGTATTTT,CASSLSLSTDTQYF
TRBJ2-5,NA,NA,TRBV6-5,TGTGCCAGCAGTTACTCAGGCGAGACCCAGTACTTC,CASSYSGETQYF
TRBJ2-1,TRBD2,NA,TRBV15,TGTGCCACCAGCACACTAGCGGGCACCTACAATGAGCAGTTCTTC,CATSTLAGTYNEQFF
TRBJ2-7,TRBD1,few,TRBV7-2,TGTGCCAGCAGCTTAGGACAGGGGACCTACGAGCAGTACTTC,CASSLGQGTYEQYF
TRBJ1-5,TRBD1,NA,TRBV19,TGTGCCAGTAGCCACGTACAGGGGGAGAAGCCCCAGCATTTT,CASSHVQGEKPQHF
TRBJ2-5,NA,NA,TRBV5-4,TGTGCCAGCAGCTGGGCGGAGACCCAGTACTTC,CASSWAETQYF
TRBJ1-1,NA,few,TRBV7-9,TGTGCCAGCAGTGAATTCACCAAGGCGAACACTGAAGCTTTCTTT,CASSEFTKANTEAFF
TRBJ1-5,NA,NA,TRBV6-1,TGTGCCAGCAGAAGGACAGTGATCAATCAGCCCCAGCATTTT,CASRRTVINQPQHF
TRBJ1-1,NA,NA,TRBV5-1,TGCGCCAGCATGGTCGGGGCGGTGAACACTGAAGCTTTCTTT,CASMVGAVNTEAFF
TRBJ1-4,TRBD1,NA,TRBV5-1,TGCGCCAGCAGCGTAGGGACAGCTAATGAAAAACTGTTTTTT,CASSVGTANEKLFF
TRBJ2-3,NA,NA,TRBV29-1,TGCAGCGTCCTTCTTAGCACAGATACGCAGTATTTT,CSVLLSTDTQYF
TRBJ1-1,NA,NA,TRBV7-2,TGTGCCAGCAGCTTAGGAGAAGGCACTGAAGCTTTCTTT,CASSLGEGTEAFF
TRBJ1-1,TRBD1,few,TRBV27,TGTGCCAGCAGTCTCCAGGGGGCTGGCACTGAAGCTTTCTTT,CASSLQGAGTEAFF
TRBJ1-2,NA,NA,TRBV19,TGTGCCAGTAGTCCGGCAGAGGGTGGCTATGGCTACACCTTC,CASSPAEGGYGYTF